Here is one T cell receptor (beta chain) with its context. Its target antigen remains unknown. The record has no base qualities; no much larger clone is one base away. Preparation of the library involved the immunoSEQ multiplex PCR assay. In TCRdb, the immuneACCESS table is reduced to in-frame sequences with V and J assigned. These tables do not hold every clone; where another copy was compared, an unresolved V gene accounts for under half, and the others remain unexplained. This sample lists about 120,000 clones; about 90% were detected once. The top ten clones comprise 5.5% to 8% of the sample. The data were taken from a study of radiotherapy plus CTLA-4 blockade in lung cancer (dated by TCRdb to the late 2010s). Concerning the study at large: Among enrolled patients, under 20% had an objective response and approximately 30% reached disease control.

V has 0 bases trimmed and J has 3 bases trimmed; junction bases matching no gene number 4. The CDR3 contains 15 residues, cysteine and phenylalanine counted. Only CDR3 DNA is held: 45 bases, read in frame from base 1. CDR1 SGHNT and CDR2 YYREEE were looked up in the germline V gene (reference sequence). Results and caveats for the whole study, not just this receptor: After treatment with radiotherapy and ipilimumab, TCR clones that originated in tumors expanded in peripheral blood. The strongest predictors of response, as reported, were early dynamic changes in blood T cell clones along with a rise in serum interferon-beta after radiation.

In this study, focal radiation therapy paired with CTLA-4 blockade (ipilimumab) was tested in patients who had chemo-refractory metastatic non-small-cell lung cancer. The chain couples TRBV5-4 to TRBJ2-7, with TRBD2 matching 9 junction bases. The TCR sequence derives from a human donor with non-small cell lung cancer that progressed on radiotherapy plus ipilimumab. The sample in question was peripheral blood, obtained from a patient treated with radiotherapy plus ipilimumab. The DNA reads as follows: TGTGCCAGCAGCTTGGATCAAGCGGGAGGCTACGAGCAGTACTTC. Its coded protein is CASSLDQAGGYEQYF.